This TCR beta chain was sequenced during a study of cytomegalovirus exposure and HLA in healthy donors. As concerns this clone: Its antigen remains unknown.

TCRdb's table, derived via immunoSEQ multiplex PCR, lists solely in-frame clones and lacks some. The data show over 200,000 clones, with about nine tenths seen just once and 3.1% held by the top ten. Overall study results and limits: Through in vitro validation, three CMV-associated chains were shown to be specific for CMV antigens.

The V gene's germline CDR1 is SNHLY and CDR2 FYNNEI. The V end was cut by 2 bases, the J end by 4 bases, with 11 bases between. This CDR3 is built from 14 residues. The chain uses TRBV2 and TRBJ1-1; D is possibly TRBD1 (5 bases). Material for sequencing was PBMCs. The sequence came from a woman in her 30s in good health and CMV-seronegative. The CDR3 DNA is TGTGCCAGCAGTGAAAGGCAGGGACTCACTGAAGCTTTCTTT. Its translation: CASSERQGLTEAFF.